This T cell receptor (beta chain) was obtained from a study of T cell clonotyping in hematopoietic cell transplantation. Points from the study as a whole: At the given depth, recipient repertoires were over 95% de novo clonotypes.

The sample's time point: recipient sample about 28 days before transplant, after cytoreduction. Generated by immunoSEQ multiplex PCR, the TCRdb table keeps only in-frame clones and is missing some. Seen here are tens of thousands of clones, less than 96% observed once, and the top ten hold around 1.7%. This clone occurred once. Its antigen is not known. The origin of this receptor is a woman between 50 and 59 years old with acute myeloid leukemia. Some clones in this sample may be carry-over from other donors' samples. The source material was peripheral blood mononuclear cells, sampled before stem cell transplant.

Written as DNA, the CDR3 is TGTGCCAGCAGTTATGAGGGCTTCTCTGGAAACACCATATATTTT. Translation gives CASSYEGFSGNTIYF. The chain combines TRBV6-5 with TRBJ1-3; D unclear. Trimming removed 3 bases from V and 0 bases from J, with 9 bases in between. This CDR3 has 15 amino acids. Germline loops: CDR1 MNHEY, CDR2 SVGAGI.